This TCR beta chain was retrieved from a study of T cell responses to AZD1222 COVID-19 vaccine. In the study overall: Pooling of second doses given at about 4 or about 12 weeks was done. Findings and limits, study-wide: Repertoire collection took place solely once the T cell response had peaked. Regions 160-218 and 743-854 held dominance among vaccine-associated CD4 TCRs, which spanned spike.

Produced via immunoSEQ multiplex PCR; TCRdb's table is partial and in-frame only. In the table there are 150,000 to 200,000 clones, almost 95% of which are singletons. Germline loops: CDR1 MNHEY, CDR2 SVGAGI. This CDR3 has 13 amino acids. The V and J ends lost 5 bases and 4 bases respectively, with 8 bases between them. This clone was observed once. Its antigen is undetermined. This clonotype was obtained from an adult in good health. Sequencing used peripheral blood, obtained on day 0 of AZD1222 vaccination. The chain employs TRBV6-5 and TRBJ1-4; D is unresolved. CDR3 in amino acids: CASSPGINEKLFF. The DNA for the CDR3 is TGTGCCAGCAGTCCGGGGATTAATGAAAAACTGTTTTTT.